The 32 T cell receptor beta chains reported below all come from one sample, sequenced in a study of shared clonotypes between healthy human individuals. Method: immunoSEQ multiplex PCR; TCRdb's copy keeps in-frame clones and lacks some. The table records about 2,500,000 clones, around 94% of them present only once. The specimen sequenced was naive CD4+ T cells sorted from blood. This sample's subset: CD45RA+ positively selected. These receptors all come from a man between 18 and 35 years old in good health.

This clone was seen only a few times. The rearrangement links TRBV7-2 to TRBJ1-5; no definite D call. The CDR3 has 14 amino acids. V was shortened by 6 bases and J by 4 bases, with 13 bases between the two germline ends. CDR1 and CDR2 from the germline V gene are SGHTA and FQGNSA. The CDR3 reads CASSSTDANQPQHF. The DNA of the CDR3 is TGTGCCAGCAGTTCGACGGACGCTAATCAGCCCCAGCATTTT.

The J gene is TRBJ1-1, the V gene TRBV4-3; a possible D gene is TRBD1 (5 bases). The CDR3 totals 15 residues. Trimming removed 4 bases from V and 1 base from J, with 13 bases in between. Per the germline V gene, CDR1 is LGHNA and CDR2 is YSLEER. The CDR3 DNA is TGCGCCAGCAGCCCCTTTTCCCAGGGGAACACTGAAGCTTTCTTT. It translates to CASSPFSQGNTEAFF.

This clone was recorded once. The chain carries TRBV7-3 and TRBJ2-3, with TRBD2 matching 12 bases. Germline V gene lookup returns CDR1 SGHTA and CDR2 FQGTGA. Trimming at V came to 1 base and at J to 5 bases, leaving 4 bases not matched to a gene. This CDR3 is built from 16 residues. The CDR3 DNA reads TGTGCCAGCAGCTTAAGACTAGCGGGGGAAGGAGATACGCAGTATTTT. Protein product: CASSLRLAGEGDTQYF.

The chain uses TRBV5-8 and TRBJ2-7; D remains ambiguous. The CDR3 is made up of 13 amino acids. CDR1 SGHTS and CDR2 YDEGEE come from the germline V gene. The ends were cut back, 1 base at V and 5 bases at J, with 10 bases in the middle. The CDR3 region has the DNA TGTGCCAGCAGCTTGTCACCGGGTGACGAGCAGTACTTC. This gives the protein CASSLSPGDEQYF.

The chain has TRBV5-1 and TRBJ1-2, with a tentative D call TRBD1 (6 bases). V lost 5 bases and J lost 7, with 15 bases in between. The CDR3 is 13 amino acids. Germline V gene lookup returns CDR1 SGHRS and CDR2 YFSETQ. CDR3 in amino acids: CASSLPQGSGYTF. CDR3 bases: TGCGCCAGCAGTTTACCACAGGGTTCTGGCTACACCTTC. Drawing the rest from reference TRBV5-1 and TRBJ1-2, the complete variable domain is KAGVTQTPRYLIKTRGQQVTLSCSPISGHRSVSWYQQTPGQGLQFLFEYFSETQRNKGNFPGRFSGRQFSNSRSEMNVSTLELGDSALYLCASSLPQGSGYTFGSGTRLTVV.

Concerning this clone: This same CDR3 is encoded by further DNA sequences in the sample. V and J are TRBV5-1 and TRBJ2-5; 8 bases line up with TRBD1. Germline loops: CDR1 SGHRS, CDR2 YFSETQ. CDR3 length: 15 amino acids. The ends lost 0 bases at V and 1 base at J; junction bases unmatched: 2. This CDR3 is CASSLAGTGQETQYF. The CDR3 bases are TGCGCCAGCAGCTTGGCCGGGACAGGCCAAGAGACCCAGTACTTC.

As to this clone: Other DNA variants within this sample encode the same CDR3. The J gene is TRBJ2-5, the V gene TRBV7-8; D is perhaps TRBD1 (6 bases). V was trimmed by 1 base and J by 2 bases, leaving 8 bases between them. There are 14 residues in the CDR3. Germline CDR1 and CDR2: SGHVS and FQNEAQ. CDR3 in DNA: TGTGCCAGCAGCTTAGGGACAGCACAAGAGACCCAGTACTTC. It yields the protein CASSLGTAQETQYF. The whole variable domain, remainder taken from reference TRBV7-8 and TRBJ2-5, is GAGVSQSPRYKVAKRGQDVALRCDPISGHVSLFWYQQALGQGPEFLTYFQNEAQLDKSGLPSDRFFAERPEGSVSTLKIQRTQQEDSAVYLCASSLGTAQETQYFGPGTRLLVL.

The rearrangement joins TRBV4-1 to TRBJ1-5; D is perhaps TRBD1 (6 bases). Germline V gives CDR1 MGHRA, CDR2 YSYEKL. With 0 bases removed from V and 3 bases from J, the gap between germline ends came to 15 bases. There are 17 residues in the CDR3. CDR3 DNA: TGCGCCAGCAGCCAAGAAAGAGGGGGACACCTCAATCAGCCCCAGCATTTT. This sequence encodes CASSQERGGHLNQPQHF.

The chain carries TRBV29-1 and TRBJ2-1; tentative D call: TRBD2 (5 bases). The CDR3 is 16 residues long. The germline V and J ends were trimmed by 1 base and 0 bases, with 13 bases remaining between them. Per the germline V gene, CDR1 is SQVTM and CDR2 is ANQGSEA. Here the CDR3 DNA reads TGCAGCGTTGAAGTACCACTAGGGAGCTCCTACAATGAGCAGTTCTTC. Residues: CSVEVPLGSSYNEQFF.

The chain combines TRBV28 with TRBJ2-7, with TRBD1 identical over 7 bases. CDR1 is MDHEN and CDR2 is SYDVKM in the germline V gene. This CDR3 spans 14 amino acids. J lost 6 bases, V lost 6 bases, and 11 bases had no gene match. The CDR3 DNA is TGTGCCAGCAGCCTCCGGGACAGCCTTCGCGAGCAGTACTTC. Translating gives CASSLRDSLREQYF. Using reference TRBV28 and TRBJ2-7 for the parts outside the CDR3, the full variable domain is DVKVTQSSRYLVKRTGEKVFLECVQDMDHENMFWYRQDPGLGLRLIYFSYDVKMKEKGDIPEGYSVSREKKERFSLILESASTNQTSMYLCASSLRDSLREQYFGPGTRLTVT.

V usage is TRBV28 and J usage is TRBJ2-4, with D tentatively TRBD1 or TRBD2 (6 bases each). CDR1 is MDHEN and CDR2 is SYDVKM in the germline V gene. Trimming removed 3 bases at V and 1 base at J, with 13 bases between. This CDR3 has 16 residues. The CDR3 loop is CASSFQGTGAKNIQYF. CDR3 nucleotide sequence: TGTGCCAGCAGTTTCCAGGGGACTGGCGCCAAAAACATTCAGTACTTC.

As concerns this clone: The sample has other DNA sequences that encode this CDR3 too. The chain has TRBV5-1 and TRBJ2-7; 7 bases align to TRBD1. V was clipped by 2 bases and J by 2 bases; unmatched bases: 1. CDR3 length: 13 residues. Germline V gene lookup returns CDR1 SGHRS and CDR2 YFSETQ. CDR3 in amino acids: CASSFTGAYEQYF. The CDR3, as DNA: TGCGCCAGCAGCTTTACAGGGGCCTACGAGCAGTACTTC.

In the case of this clone: Distinct nucleotide sequences in the sample also encode this CDR3. The chain employs TRBV30 and TRBJ1-5, with D hard to call. Germline loops: CDR1 GTSNPN, CDR2 SVGIG (reference sequence). The CDR3 sequence is 12 residues long. Trimming took off 0 bases at V and 6 bases at J, with 6 bases between the two ends. CDR3 nucleotide sequence: TGTGCCTGGAGTGTCCTGGGTCAGCCCCAGCATTTT. Protein sequence: CAWSVLGQPQHF.

The chain uses TRBV6-5 and TRBJ2-2; no reliable D call. The CDR3 runs to 14 residues. From germline, CDR1 is MNHEY and CDR2 SVGAGI. Trimming removed 6 bases at V and 4 bases at J, with 12 bases between. CDR3 DNA sequence: TGTGCCAGCAGCCCAGGTCGTCCCACCGGGGAGCTGTTTTTT. Protein sequence: CASSPGRPTGELFF.

The V and J genes are TRBV7-9 and TRBJ2-1; 7 bases agree with TRBD1. Trimming took 4 bases from V and 1 from J; bases not matched to a gene: 7. Germline V lookup: CDR1 SEHNR, CDR2 FQNEAQ (reference sequence). This CDR3 region has 16 residues. CDR3 residues: CASSSPGTASYNEQFF. Here the CDR3 DNA reads TGTGCCAGCAGCTCGCCCGGGACAGCATCCTACAATGAGCAGTTCTTC.

This chain uses TRBV6-5 with TRBJ1-1, with D hard to call. Germline values: CDR1 MNHEY, CDR2 SVGAGI. Between the trimmed V and J ends, which lost 9 bases and 7 bases, there was a span of 18 bases. The CDR3 is made up of 13 amino acids. For the CDR3, the DNA is TGTGCCAGTTCCCGAGACACCTACTATGAAGCTTTCTTT. This codes for CASSRDTYYEAFF.

Comments on this clone: Other DNA sequences in this sample translate to the same CDR3. This chain connects TRBV7-2 to TRBJ2-5; the D is unclear. This CDR3 is built from 14 residues. Trimming took 3 bases from V and 0 from J, leaving 8 bases between them. The germline V gene encodes CDR1 SGHTA and CDR2 FQGNSA. The DNA of the CDR3 is TGTGCCAGCAGCTTGATGGGGAACCAAGAGACCCAGTACTTC. The encoded protein is CASSLMGNQETQYF.

J is TRBJ2-5 and V is TRBV7-9; perhaps TRBD2 as D (6 bases). Germline-derived CDR1 and CDR2 are SEHNR and FQNEAQ (reference sequence). V lost 3 bases to trimming and J lost 2 bases, with 10 bases between them. The CDR3 is made up of 14 amino acids. The CDR3 bases are TGTGCCAGCAGCTTCCGGGACTGGCAAGAGACCCAGTACTTC. It encodes CASSFRDWQETQYF. The complete variable domain, with remaining parts taken from reference TRBV7-9 and TRBJ2-5, reads DTGVSQNPRHKITKRGQNVTFRCDPISEHNRLYWYRQTLGQGPEFLTYFQNEAQLEKSRLLSDRFSAERPKGSFSTLEIQRTEQGDSAMYLCASSFRDWQETQYFGPGTRLLVL.

As for this clone: Other nucleotide sequences from this sample produce the same CDR3. The chain recombines TRBV18 with TRBJ2-1; 10 bases are a match to TRBD1. The CDR3 consists of 15 residues. The V gene's germline CDR1 is KGHSH and CDR2 LQKENI. Trimming removed 5 bases from V and 2 bases from J; junction bases left unmatched: 3. In DNA form, the CDR3 reads TGTGCCAGCTCATTCGGACAGGGGGCCTACAATGAGCAGTTCTTC. Its translation: CASSFGQGAYNEQFF.

This chain uses TRBV7-2 with TRBJ1-6; D is ambiguous. The CDR3 consists of 15 residues. Trimming took off 1 base at V and 9 bases at J, with 13 bases between the two ends. CDR1 and CDR2 (germline): SGHTA, FQGNSA. CDR3 sequence reads: CASSLVGGQRSPLHF. In nucleotides, the CDR3 is TGTGCCAGCAGCTTAGTGGGAGGGCAACGTTCACCCCTCCACTTT.

For this clone: One junction end disagrees with the germline gene, perhaps due to a read error. The genes are TRBV18 and TRBJ2-3; 14 bases are shared with TRBD2. The CDR3 sequence is 14 residues long. Germline CDR1 KGHSH, CDR2 LQKENI. CDR3 region: CASSPLGTSGSSDF. CDR3 DNA: TGTGCCAGCTCACCACTTGGGACTAGCGGGAGTTCGGATTTT.

V usage is TRBV11-2 and J usage is TRBJ2-7; TRBD2 matches at 10 bases. The germline gives CDR1 SGHAT, CDR2 FQNNGV. The CDR3 sequence is 15 residues long. V lost 1 base, J lost 3 bases, and 3 bases stayed unmatched. The CDR3 region is CASSLASSGSYEQYF. The CDR3 DNA follows: TGTGCCAGCAGCTTAGCATCTAGCGGGAGCTACGAGCAGTACTTC.

On this clone: Other DNA sequences in this sample translate to the same CDR3. V gene TRBV2 combines with J gene TRBJ1-1, with 9 nucleotides matching TRBD1. The J segment lost 3 bases and the V segment lost 2 bases, leaving 4 bases of the junction unmatched. The CDR3 has 15 residues. Germline CDR1 and CDR2: SNHLY and FYNNEI. CDR3 in DNA: TGTGCCAGCAGTGAACTAGGACAGGGGTACACTGAAGCTTTCTTT. Protein product: CASSELGQGYTEAFF.

V usage is TRBV5-4 and J usage is TRBJ2-5; 8 positions agree with TRBD2. V shed 4 bases and J 4 bases; nucleotides not matched to a gene: 6. Germline CDR1 reads SGHNT; CDR2 reads YYREEE (reference sequence). This CDR3 region has 14 residues. The CDR3 bases are TGTGCCAGCAGCAACAACCTAGCGGGAGAGACCCAGTACTTC. Amino acids: CASSNNLAGETQYF.

The V call is TRBV30, the J call TRBJ2-1, with 9 bases fitting TRBD2. The trim removed 3 bases at V and 1 base at J, leaving 13 bases unmatched. The CDR3 covers 18 residues. The germline V gene encodes CDR1 GTSNPN and CDR2 SVGIG (reference sequence). CDR3 in amino acids: CAWRKTGTSILSYNEQFF. In DNA form, the CDR3 reads TGTGCCTGGAGAAAAACAGGGACTAGCATTTTGTCCTACAATGAGCAGTTCTTC.

The chain joins TRBV19 to TRBJ1-1; D possibly corresponds to TRBD1 (6 bases). Germline loops: CDR1 LNHDA, CDR2 SQIVND (reference sequence). This CDR3 contains 13 residues. Trimming removed 3 bases from V and 6 bases from J, with 11 bases in between. Here the CDR3 DNA reads TGTGCCAGTAGTATCGCGGGGGCCGCTGAAGCTTTCTTT. Translated, it gives CASSIAGAAEAFF.

The V and J genes are TRBV18 and TRBJ1-6, with a possible D match to TRBD1 (5 bases). Trimming took off 1 base at V and 1 base at J, with 11 bases between the two ends. CDR1 and CDR2 from the germline V gene are KGHSH and LQKENI. CDR3 length equals 17 residues. This CDR3 is CASSPQRGGSYNSPLHF. CDR3 in DNA: TGTGCCAGCTCACCACAAAGGGGTGGGTCCTATAATTCACCCCTCCACTTT. The variable domain in full, completed from reference TRBV18 and TRBJ1-6, reads NAGVMQNPRHLVRRRGQEARLRCSPMKGHSHVYWYRQLPEEGLKFMVYLQKENIIDESGMPKERFSAEFPKEGPSILRIQQVVRGDSAAYFCASSPQRGGSYNSPLHFGNGTRLTVT.

The chain combines TRBV7-2 with TRBJ1-1; the D gene is possibly TRBD1 (5 bases). Germline CDR1 SGHTA, CDR2 FQGNSA. The CDR3 extends over 14 amino acids. Between the trimmed V and J ends, which lost 5 bases and 4 bases, there was a span of 14 bases. In nucleotides, the CDR3 is TGTGCCAGCAGCAGAGACAGTTGGGGCACTGAAGCTTTCTTT. Its translation is CASSRDSWGTEAFF.

This CDR3 reads CASSPDRGRAETQYF. The DNA for the CDR3 is TGTGCCAGCAGCCCCGACAGGGGGCGCGCAGAGACCCAGTACTTC. V gene TRBV2 combines with J gene TRBJ2-5; 10 bases are a match to TRBD1. V dropped 6 bases and J dropped 4; count of bases not matched to a gene: 8. The V gene's germline CDR1 is SNHLY and CDR2 FYNNEI. The CDR3 has 15 amino acids.

The chain has TRBV2 and TRBJ1-5, with 7 nucleotides matching TRBD1. The germline V gene encodes CDR1 SNHLY and CDR2 FYNNEI. With V trimmed by 6 bases and J by 8 bases, 10 bases remained unmatched. The CDR3 is 14 residues long. The CDR3 nucleotides are TGTGCCAGCAGCATCCTAACAGGGGCCGAGCCCCAGCATTTT. Its translation is CASSILTGAEPQHF.

CDR3 nucleotides: TGCGCCAGCAGCTCCTTAGGGACTAGTGCCTACGAGCAGTACTTC. Translation gives CASSSLGTSAYEQYF. This chain uses TRBV5-1 with TRBJ2-7; 8 bases line up with TRBD2. This CDR3 spans 15 amino acids. Germline assignment: CDR1 SGHRS and CDR2 YFSETQ. The junction had 7 bases not matched to a gene; V was cut back by 3 bases and J by 2 bases.

V is TRBV18 and J is TRBJ2-7; TRBD1 matches at 7 bases. CDR3 length: 15 residues. After removal of 6 bases from V and 2 bases from J, the junction contained 10 bases not matched to a gene. Germline V gene sequence: CDR1 KGHSH, CDR2 LQKENI. This CDR3 reads CASSPTGVSTYEQYF. DNA of the CDR3: TGTGCCAGCTCCCCCACAGGGGTCTCTACCTACGAGCAGTACTTC. Drawing the rest from reference TRBV18 and TRBJ2-7, the complete variable domain is NAGVMQNPRHLVRRRGQEARLRCSPMKGHSHVYWYRQLPEEGLKFMVYLQKENIIDESGMPKERFSAEFPKEGPSILRIQQVVRGDSAAYFCASSPTGVSTYEQYFGPGTRLTVT.